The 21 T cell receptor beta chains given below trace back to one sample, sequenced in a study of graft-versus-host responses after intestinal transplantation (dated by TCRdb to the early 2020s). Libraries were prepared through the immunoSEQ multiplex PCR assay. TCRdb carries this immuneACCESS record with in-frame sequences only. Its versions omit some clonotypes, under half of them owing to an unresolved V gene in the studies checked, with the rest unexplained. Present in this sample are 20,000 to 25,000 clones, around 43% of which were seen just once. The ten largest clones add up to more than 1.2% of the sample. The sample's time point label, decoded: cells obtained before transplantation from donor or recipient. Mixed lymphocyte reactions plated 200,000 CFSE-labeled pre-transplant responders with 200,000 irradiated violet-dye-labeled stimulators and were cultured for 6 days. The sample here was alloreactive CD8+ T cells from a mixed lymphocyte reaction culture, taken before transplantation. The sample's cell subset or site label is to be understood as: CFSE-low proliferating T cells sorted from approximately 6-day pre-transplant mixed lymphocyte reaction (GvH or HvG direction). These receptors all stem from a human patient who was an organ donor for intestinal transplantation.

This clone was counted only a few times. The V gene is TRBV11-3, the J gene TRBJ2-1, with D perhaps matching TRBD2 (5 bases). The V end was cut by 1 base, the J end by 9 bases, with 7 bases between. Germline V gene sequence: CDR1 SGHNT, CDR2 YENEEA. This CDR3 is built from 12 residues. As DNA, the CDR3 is TGTGCCAGCAGCTTAGGGGGAGCTGAGCAGTTCTTC. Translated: CASSLGGAEQFF.

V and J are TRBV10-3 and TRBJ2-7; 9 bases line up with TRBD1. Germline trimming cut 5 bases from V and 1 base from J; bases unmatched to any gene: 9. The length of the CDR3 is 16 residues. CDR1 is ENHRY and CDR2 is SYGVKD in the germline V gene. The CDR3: CAISTSDRGPSYEQYF. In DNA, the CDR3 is TGTGCCATCAGTACCTCGGACAGGGGACCGTCCTACGAGCAGTACTTC.

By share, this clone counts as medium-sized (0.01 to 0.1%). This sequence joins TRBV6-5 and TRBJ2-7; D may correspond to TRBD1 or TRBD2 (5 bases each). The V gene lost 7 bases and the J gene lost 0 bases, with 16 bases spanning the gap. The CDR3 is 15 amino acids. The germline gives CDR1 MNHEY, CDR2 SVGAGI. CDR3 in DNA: TGTGCCAGCACCTTGGGCTTGGGACCCTCCTACGAGCAGTACTTC. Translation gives CASTLGLGPSYEQYF.

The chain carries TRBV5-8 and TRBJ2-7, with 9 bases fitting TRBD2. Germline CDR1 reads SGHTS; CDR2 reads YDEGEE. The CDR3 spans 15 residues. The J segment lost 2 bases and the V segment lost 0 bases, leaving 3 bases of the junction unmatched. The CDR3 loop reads CASSLVSGSPYEQYF. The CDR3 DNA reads TGTGCCAGCAGCTTGGTTAGCGGGAGCCCCTACGAGCAGTACTTC.

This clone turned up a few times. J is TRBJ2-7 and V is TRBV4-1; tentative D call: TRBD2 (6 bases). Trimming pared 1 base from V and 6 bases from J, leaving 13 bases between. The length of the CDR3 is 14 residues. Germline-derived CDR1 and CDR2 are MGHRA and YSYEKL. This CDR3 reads CASSQVGSAAEQYF. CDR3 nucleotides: TGCGCCAGCAGCCAAGTCGGGAGTGCGGCCGAGCAGTACTTC.

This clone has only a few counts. CDR3 amino acids: CASSLAPGYQETQYF. For the CDR3, the DNA is TGTGCCAGCAGCTTGGCCCCCGGATACCAAGAGACCCAGTACTTC. The chain couples TRBV5-4 to TRBJ2-5, with D hard to call. V lost 0 bases and J 0 bases, leaving 9 bases between the germline ends. Germline CDR1 and CDR2: SGHNT and YYREEE (reference sequence). This CDR3 contains 15 residues.

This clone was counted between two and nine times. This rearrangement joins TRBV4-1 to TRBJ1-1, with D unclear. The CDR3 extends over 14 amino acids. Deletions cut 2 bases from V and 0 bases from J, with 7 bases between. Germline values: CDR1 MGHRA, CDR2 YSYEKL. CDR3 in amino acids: CASSQRTVNTEAFF. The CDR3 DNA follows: TGCGCCAGCAGCCAAAGGACGGTGAACACTGAAGCTTTCTTT.

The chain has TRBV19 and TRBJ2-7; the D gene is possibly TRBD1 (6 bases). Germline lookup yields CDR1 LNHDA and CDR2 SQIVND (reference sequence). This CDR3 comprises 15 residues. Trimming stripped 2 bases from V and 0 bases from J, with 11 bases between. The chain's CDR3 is CASSIFGDTSYEQYF. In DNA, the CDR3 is TGTGCCAGTAGTATATTCGGGGACACCTCCTACGAGCAGTACTTC.

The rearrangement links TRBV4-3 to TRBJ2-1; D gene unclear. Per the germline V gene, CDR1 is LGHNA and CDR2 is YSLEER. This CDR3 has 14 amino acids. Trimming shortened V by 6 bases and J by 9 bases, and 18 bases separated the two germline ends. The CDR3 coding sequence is TGCGCCAGCAGATACGGGTACGTGTCGAGTGAGCAGTTCTTC. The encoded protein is CASRYGYVSSEQFF.

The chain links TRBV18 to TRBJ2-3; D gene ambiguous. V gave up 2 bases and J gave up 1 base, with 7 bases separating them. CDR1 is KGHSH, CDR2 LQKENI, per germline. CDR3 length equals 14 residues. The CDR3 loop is CASSPGWGTDTQYF. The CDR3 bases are TGTGCCAGCTCACCAGGTTGGGGCACAGATACGCAGTATTTT.

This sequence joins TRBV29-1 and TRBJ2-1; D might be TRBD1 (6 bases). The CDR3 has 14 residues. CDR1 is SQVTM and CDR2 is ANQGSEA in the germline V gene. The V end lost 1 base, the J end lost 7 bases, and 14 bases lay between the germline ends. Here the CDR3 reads CSVEVGHQSNEQFF. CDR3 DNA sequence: TGCAGCGTTGAAGTGGGACATCAATCGAATGAGCAGTTCTTC.

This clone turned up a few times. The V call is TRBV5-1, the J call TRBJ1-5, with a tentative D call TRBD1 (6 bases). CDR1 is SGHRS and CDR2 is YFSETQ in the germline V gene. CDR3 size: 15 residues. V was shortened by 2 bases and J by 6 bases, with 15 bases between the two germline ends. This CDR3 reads CASSFSGGGGQPQHF. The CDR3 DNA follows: TGCGCCAGCAGCTTCTCCGGGGGCGGGGGTCAGCCCCAGCATTTT. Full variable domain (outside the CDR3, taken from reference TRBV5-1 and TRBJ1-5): KAGVTQTPRYLIKTRGQQVTLSCSPISGHRSVSWYQQTPGQGLQFLFEYFSETQRNKGNFPGRFSGRQFSNSRSEMNVSTLELGDSALYLCASSFSGGGGQPQHFGDGTRLSIL.

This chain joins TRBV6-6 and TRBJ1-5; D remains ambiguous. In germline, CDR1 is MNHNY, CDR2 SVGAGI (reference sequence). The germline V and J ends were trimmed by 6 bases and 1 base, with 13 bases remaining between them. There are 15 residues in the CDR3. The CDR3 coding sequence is TGTGCCAGCAGCCCGTTCGGAGGAAGCAATCAGCCCCAGCATTTT. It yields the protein CASSPFGGSNQPQHF.

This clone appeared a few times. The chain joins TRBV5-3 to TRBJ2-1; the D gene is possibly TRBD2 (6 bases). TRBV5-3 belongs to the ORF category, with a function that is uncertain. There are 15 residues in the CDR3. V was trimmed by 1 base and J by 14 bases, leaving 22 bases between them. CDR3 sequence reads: CARSLKRRLAPHKFF. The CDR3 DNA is TGTGCCAGAAGCTTGAAGAGAAGGCTAGCGCCACACAAGTTCTTC.

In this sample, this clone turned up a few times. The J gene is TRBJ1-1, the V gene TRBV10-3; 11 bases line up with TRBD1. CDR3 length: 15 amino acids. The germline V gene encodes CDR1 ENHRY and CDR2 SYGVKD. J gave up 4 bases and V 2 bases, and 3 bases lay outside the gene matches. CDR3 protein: CAISETGQGATEAFF. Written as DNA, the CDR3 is TGTGCCATCAGTGAGACAGGACAGGGGGCCACTGAAGCTTTCTTT.

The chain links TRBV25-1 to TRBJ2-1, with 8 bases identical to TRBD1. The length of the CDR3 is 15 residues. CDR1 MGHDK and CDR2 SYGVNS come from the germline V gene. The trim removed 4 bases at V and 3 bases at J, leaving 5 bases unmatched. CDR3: CASSGKDRDYNEQFF. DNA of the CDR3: TGTGCCAGCAGTGGCAAGGACAGGGACTACAATGAGCAGTTCTTC.

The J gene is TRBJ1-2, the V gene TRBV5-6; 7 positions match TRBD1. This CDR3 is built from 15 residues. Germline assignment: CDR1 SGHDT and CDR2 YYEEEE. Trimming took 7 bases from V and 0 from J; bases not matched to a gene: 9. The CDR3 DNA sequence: TGTGCCAGCGCCCTCCTGGGACAGCCTAACTATGGCTACACCTTC. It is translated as CASALLGQPNYGYTF.

The DNA of the CDR3 is TGCGCCAGCAGTCCTAGGGGGACAGGGAGGTCAGAGGACTATGGCTACACCTTC. Its protein is CASSPRGTGRSEDYGYTF. The J gene is TRBJ1-2, the V gene TRBV23-1, with 9 bases lining up with TRBD1. TRBV23-1 is known as an ORF, though its function is uncertain. J gave up 3 bases and V 4 bases, and 15 bases lay outside the gene matches. The CDR3 consists of 18 residues.

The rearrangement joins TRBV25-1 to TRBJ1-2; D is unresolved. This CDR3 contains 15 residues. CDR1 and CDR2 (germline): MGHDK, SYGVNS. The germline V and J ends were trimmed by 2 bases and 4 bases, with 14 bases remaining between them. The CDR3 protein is CASSEGDKGSYGYTF. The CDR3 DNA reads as TGTGCCAGCAGTGAAGGAGACAAAGGGAGCTATGGCTACACCTTC.

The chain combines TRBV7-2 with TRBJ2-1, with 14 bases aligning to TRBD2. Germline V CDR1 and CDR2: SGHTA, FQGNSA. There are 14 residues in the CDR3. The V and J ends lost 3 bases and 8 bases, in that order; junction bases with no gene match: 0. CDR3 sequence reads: CASSLGLAGDEQFF. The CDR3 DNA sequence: TGTGCCAGCAGCTTGGGACTAGCGGGAGATGAGCAGTTCTTC.

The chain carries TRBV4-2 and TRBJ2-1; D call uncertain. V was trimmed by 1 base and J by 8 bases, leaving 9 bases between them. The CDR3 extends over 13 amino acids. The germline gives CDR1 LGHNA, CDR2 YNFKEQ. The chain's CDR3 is CASSQGIGDEQFF. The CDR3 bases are TGTGCCAGCAGCCAAGGAATCGGCGATGAGCAGTTCTTC.